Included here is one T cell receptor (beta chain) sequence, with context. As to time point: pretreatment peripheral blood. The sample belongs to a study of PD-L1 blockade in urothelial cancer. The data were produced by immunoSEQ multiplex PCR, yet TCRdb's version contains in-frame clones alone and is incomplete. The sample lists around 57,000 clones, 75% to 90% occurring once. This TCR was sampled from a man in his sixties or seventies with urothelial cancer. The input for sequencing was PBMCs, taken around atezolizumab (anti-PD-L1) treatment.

The CDR3 is CASSSGTSPSYEQYF. CDR3 nucleotide sequence: TGTGCCAGCAGCTCGGGTACTAGCCCATCTTACGAGCAGTACTTC. The gene calls are TRBV11-3 and TRBJ2-7; D perhaps matches TRBD2 (6 bases). CDR3 length: 15 amino acids. V gave up 4 bases and J gave up 4 bases, with 17 bases separating them. Germline-derived CDR1 and CDR2 are SGHNT and YENEEA.